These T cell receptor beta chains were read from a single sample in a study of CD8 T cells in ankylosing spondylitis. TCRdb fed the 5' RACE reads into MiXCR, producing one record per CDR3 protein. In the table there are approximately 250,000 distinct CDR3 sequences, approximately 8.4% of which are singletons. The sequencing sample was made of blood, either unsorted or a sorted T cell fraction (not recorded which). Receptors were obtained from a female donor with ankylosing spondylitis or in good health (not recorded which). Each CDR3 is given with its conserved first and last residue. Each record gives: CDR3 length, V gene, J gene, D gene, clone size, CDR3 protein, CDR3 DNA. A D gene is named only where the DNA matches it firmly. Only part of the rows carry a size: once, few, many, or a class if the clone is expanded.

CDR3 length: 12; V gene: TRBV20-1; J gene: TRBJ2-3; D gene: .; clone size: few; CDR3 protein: CSAEGRLGEQYF; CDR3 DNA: TGCAGTGCTGAGGGGCGGCTGGGAGAGCAGTATTTT
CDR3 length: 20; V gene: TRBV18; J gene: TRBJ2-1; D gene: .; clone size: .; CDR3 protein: CASSRTLWDTPPVNYNEQFF; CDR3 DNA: TGTGCCAGCTCACGAACCCTTTGGGACACTCCTCCTGTAAACTACAATGAGCAGTTCTTC
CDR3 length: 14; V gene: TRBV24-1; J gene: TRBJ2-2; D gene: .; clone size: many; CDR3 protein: CATSTRTATGELFF; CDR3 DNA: TGTGCCACTTCAACGAGGACGGCCACCGGGGAGCTGTTTTTT
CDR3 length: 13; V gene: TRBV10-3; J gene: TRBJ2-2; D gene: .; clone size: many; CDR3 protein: CAIRGPGTGELFF; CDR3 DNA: TGTGCCATCAGGGGACCAGGAACCGGGGAGCTGTTTTTT
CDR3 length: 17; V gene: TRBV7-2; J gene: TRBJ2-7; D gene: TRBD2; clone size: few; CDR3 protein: CASSFSRPRTGGYEQYF; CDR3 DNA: TGTGCCAGCAGCTTCTCCCGACCTCGTACGGGGGGGTACGAGCAGTACTTC
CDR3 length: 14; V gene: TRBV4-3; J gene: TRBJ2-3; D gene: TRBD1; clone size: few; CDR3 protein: CASSRDRATDTQYF; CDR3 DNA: TGCGCCAGCAGCCGGGACAGGGCCACAGATACGCAGTATTTT
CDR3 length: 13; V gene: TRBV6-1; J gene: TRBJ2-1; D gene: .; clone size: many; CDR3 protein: CASTGNRYNEQFF; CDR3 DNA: TGTGCCAGCACAGGAAACAGATACAATGAGCAGTTCTTC
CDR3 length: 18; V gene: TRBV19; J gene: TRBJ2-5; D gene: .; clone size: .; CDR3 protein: CASSIPRGTRAKGETQYF; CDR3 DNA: TGTGCCAGTAGTATCCCCCGAGGGACTCGCGCGAAGGGTGAGACCCAGTACTTC
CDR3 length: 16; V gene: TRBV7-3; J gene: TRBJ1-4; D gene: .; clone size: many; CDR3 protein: CASSFAGESEGEKLFF; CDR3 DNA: TGTGCCAGCAGCTTTGCGGGGGAGTCGGAAGGTGAAAAACTGTTTTTT
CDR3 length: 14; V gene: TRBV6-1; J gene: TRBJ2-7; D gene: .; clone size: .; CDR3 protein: CASGGGGLTWEQYF; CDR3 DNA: TGTGCCAGCGGTGGGGGGGGCCTGACGTGGGAGCAGTACTTC
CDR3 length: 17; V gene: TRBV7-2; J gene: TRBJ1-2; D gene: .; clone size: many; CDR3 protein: CASSFQTGQQIYYGYTF; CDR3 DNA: TGTGCCAGCAGCTTCCAAACGGGGCAGCAAATTTACTATGGCTACACCTTC
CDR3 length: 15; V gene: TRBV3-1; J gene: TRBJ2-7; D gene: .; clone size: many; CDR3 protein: CASSQRLAGTYEQYF; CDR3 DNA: TGTGCCAGCAGCCAAAGGTTAGCCGGAACGTACGAGCAGTACTTC
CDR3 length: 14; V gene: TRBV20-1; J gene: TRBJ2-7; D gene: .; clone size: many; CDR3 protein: CSASPRALSYEQYF; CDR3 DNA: TGCAGTGCTAGCCCCAGGGCACTATCCTACGAGCAGTACTTC
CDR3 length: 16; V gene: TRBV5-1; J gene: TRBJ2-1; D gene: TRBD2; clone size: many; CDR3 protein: CASSRTSLAGGNEQFF; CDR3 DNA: TGCGCCAGCAGCCGAACCTCACTAGCGGGGGGCAATGAGCAGTTCTTC
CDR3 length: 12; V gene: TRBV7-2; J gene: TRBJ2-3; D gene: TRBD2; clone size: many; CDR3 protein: CASGPGGDTQYF; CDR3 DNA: TGTGCCAGCGGGCCCGGGGGGGATACGCAGTATTTT
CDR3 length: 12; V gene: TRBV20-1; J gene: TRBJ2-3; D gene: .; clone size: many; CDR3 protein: CSAILHRGAQYF; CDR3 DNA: TGCAGTGCTATTTTGCATCGAGGGGCGCAGTATTTT
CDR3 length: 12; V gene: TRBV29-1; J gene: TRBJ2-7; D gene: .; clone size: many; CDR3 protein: CSVSDSGYEQYF; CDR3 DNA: TGCAGCGTTTCCGACAGTGGCTACGAGCAGTACTTC
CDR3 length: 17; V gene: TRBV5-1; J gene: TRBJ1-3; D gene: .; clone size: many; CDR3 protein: CASSLAPGRLSGNTIYF; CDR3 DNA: TGCGCCAGCAGCTTGGCCCCGGGACGACTCTCTGGAAACACCATATATTTT
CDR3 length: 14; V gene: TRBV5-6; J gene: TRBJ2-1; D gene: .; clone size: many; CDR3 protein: CASSWIWGEEEQFF; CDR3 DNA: TGTGCCAGCAGTTGGATCTGGGGTGAGGAAGAGCAGTTCTTC
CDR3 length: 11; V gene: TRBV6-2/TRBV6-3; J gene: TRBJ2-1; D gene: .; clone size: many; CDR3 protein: CASGLYNEQFF; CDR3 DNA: TGTGCGAGCGGACTATACAATGAGCAGTTCTTC
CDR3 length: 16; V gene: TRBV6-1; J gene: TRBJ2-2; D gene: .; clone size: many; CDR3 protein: CASSRGQPASTGELFF; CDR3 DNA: TGTGCCAGCAGCCGCGGACAGCCCGCGAGTACCGGGGAGCTGTTTTTT
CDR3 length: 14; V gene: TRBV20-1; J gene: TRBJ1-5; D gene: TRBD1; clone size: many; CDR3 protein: CSALRGQGNQPQHF; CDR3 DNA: TGCAGTGCGCTTCGCGGACAGGGGAATCAGCCCCAGCATTTT
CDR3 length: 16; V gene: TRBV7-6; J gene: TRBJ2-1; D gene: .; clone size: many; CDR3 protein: CASSLGDSGVSVEQFF; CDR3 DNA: TGTGCCAGCAGCTTAGGCGACTCGGGAGTCAGCGTTGAGCAGTTCTTC
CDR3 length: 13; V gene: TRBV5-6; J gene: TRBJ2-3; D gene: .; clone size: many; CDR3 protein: CASSEPNTDTQYF; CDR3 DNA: TGTGCCAGCAGCGAGCCGAACACAGATACGCAGTATTTT
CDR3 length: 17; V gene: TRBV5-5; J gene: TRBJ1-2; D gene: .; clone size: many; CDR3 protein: CASSFDRPQWFNYGYTF; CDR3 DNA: TGTGCCAGCAGCTTTGACAGGCCTCAGTGGTTTAACTATGGCTACACCTTC
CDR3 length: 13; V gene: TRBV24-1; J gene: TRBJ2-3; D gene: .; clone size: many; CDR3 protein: CATSEKGGNTQYF; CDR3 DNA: TGTGCCACCAGTGAAAAAGGGGGAAATACGCAGTATTTT
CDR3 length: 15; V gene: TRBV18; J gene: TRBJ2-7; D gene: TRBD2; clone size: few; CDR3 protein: CASSPPSLAGDEQYF; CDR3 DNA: TGTGCCAGCTCACCACCTTCCCTAGCGGGAGACGAGCAGTACTTC
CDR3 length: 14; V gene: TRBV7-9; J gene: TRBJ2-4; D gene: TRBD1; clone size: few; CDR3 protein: CASSFPGQGNIQYF; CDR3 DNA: TGTGCCAGCAGCTTCCCGGGACAGGGAAACATTCAGTACTTC
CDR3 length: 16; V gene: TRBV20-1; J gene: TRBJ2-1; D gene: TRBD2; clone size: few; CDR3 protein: CSARAVVAGFGYEQFF; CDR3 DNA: TGCAGTGCTAGAGCAGTAGTAGCGGGATTTGGTTATGAGCAGTTCTTC
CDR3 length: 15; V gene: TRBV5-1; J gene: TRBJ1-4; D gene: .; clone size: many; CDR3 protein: CASSFDRFGGEKLFF; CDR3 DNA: TGCGCCAGCAGCTTCGACAGGTTCGGGGGTGAAAAACTGTTTTTT
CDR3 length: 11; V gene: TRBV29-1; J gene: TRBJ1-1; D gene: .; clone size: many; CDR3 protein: CSVDIGTEAFF; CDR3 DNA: TGCAGCGTTGATATCGGAACTGAAGCTTTCTTT
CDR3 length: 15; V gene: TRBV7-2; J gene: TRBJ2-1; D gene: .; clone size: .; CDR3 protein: CASSLGDTFLDGQFF; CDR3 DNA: TGTGCCAGCAGCTTAGGAGACACTTTTCTGGATGGGCAGTTCTTC
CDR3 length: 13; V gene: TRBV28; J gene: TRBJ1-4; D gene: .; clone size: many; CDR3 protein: CASSLGGREKLFF; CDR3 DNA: TGTGCCAGCAGTTTGGGGGGCCGAGAAAAACTGTTTTTT
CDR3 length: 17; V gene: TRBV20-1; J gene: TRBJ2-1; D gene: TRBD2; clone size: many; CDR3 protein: CSAIGPWTSGSPYEQFF; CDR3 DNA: TGCAGTGCTATTGGCCCCTGGACTAGCGGTTCGCCCTATGAGCAGTTCTTC
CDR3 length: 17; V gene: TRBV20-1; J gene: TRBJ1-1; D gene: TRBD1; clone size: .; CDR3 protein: CSASPFRGRQGRGGAFF; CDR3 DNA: TGCAGTGCTAGTCCTTTCAGGGGGAGGCAGGGCCGAGGGGGAGCTTTCTTT
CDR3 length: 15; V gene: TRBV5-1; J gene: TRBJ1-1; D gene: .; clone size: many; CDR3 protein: CASSLGGRENTEAFF; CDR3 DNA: TGCGCCAGCAGCTTGGGAGGGCGGGAGAACACTGAAGCTTTCTTT
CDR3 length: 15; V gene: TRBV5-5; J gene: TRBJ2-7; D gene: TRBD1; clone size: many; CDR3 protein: CASSFLDRVVYEQYF; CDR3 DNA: TGTGCCAGCAGCTTTCTCGACAGGGTGGTCTACGAGCAGTACTTC